The text below deals with one T cell receptor (beta chain). These data belong to a study of blood T cell repertoires in COVID-19. Overall study: The study drew acute and convalescent COVID-19 samples from the United States, Italy and Spain.

In the original workflow: Reference gene primers were amplified, and this amplification served to estimate nucleated cell counts. TCRdb keeps only in-frame clones here, not all; method: immunoSEQ multiplex PCR. Clonal size and the V and J genes are those of that table, whereas D and trimming came from the DNA. The profile covers fewer than 350,000 clones, with 90% appearing a single time and 1.7% taken by the ten largest. Trimming shortened V by 5 bases and J by 3 bases, and 11 bases separated the two germline ends. This CDR3 contains 12 residues. Per the germline V gene, CDR1 is GTSNPN and CDR2 is SVGIG (reference sequence). Participants spanned ages about 18 to 90 years and resided in 24 US areas. Participant-reported clinical history was the basis for cohort assignment.

Sequences were obtained from PBMCs or T cells enriched from blood (not recorded which). This TCR derives from a woman under 30 with acute COVID-19. V usage is TRBV30 and J usage is TRBJ2-7, with a tentative D call TRBD2 (5 bases). The CDR3 spells CAWDTGFYEQYF. Here the CDR3 DNA reads TGTGCCTGGGACACGGGATTCTACGAGCAGTACTTC.